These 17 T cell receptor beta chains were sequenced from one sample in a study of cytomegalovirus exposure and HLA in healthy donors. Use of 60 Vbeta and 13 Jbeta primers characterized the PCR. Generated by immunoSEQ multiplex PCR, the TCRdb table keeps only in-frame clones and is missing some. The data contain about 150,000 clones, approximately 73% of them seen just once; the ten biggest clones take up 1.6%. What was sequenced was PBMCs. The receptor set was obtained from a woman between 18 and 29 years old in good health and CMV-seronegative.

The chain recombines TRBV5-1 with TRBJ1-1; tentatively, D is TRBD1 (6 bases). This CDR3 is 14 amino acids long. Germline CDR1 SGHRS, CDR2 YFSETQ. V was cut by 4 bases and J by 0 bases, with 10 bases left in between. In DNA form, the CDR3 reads TGCGCCAGCAGCATTAGGACAGTGAACACTGAAGCTTTCTTT. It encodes CASSIRTVNTEAFF.

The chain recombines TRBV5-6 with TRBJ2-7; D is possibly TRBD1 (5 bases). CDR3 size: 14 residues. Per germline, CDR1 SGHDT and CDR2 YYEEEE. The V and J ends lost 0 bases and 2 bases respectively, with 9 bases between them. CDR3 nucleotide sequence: TGTGCCAGCAGCTTGGGGCGGACAACCTACGAGCAGTACGTC. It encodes CASSLGRTTYEQYV.

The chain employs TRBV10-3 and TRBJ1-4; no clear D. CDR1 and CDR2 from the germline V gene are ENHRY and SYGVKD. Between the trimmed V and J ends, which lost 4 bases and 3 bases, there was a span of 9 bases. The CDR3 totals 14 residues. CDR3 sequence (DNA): TGTGCCATCAGTGGCGGCGCCTCTAATGAAAAACTGTTTTTT. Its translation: CAISGGASNEKLFF.

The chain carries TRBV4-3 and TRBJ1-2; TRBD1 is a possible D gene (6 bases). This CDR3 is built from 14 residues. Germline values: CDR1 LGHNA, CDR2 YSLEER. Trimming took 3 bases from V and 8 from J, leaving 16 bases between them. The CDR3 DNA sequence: TGCGCCAGCAGCCAGAGGACAGTTCGCGACGGCTACACCTTC. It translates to CASSQRTVRDGYTF.

The CDR3 spells CASSLDRGEAFF. The DNA of the CDR3 is TGTGCCAGCAGCTTAGATCGGGGAGAAGCTTTCTTT. V and J are TRBV11-2 and TRBJ1-1; D is unclear. Germline loops: CDR1 SGHAT, CDR2 FQNNGV. The CDR3 runs 12 residues. The V end lost 0 bases, the J end lost 8 bases, and 7 bases lay between the germline ends.

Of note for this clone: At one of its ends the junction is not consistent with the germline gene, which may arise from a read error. The CDR3 DNA reads TGTGCCATCAGTGATGCTAGCGGTAGCTCCTACAATGAGCAGTTCTTC. Its protein product is CAISDASGSSYNEQFF. The V and J genes are TRBV6-1 and TRBJ2-1; 7 bases align to TRBD2. This CDR3 spans 16 amino acids. The germline V gene encodes CDR1 MNHNS and CDR2 SASEGT.

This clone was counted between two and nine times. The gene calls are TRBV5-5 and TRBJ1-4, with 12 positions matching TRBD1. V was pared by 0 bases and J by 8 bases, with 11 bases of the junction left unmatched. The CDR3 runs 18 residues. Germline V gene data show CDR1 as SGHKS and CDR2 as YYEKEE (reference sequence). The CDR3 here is CASSLDVGTGGAGEKLFF. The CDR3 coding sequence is TGTGCCAGCAGCTTGGATGTGGGGACAGGGGGCGCGGGCGAAAAACTGTTTTTT.

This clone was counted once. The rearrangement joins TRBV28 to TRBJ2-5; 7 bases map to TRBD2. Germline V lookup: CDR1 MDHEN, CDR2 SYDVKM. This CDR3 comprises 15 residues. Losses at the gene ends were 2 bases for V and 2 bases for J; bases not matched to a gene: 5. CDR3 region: CASSLSGATQETQYF. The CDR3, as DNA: TGTGCCAGCAGTTTAAGCGGGGCGACTCAAGAGACCCAGTACTTC.

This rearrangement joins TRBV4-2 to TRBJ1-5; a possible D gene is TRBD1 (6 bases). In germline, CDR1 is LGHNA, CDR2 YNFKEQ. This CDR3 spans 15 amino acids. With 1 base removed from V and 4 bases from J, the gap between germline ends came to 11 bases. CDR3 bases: TGTGCCAGCAGCCAAGGACAGGCTGGGAATCAGCCCCAGCATTTT. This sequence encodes CASSQGQAGNQPQHF.

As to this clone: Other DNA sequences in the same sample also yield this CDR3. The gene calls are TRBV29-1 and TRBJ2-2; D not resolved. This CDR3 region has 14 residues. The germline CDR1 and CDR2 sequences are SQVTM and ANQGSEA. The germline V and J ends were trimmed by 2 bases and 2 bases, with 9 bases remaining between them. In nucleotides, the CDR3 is TGCAGCGTTGAAAAACAGCTTAACACCGGGGAGCTGTTTTTT. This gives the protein CSVEKQLNTGELFF.

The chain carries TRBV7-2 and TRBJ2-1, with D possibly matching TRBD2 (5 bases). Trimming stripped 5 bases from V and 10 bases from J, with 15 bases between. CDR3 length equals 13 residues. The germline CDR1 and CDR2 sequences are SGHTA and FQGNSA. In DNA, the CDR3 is TGTGCCAGCAGCGTTAGGGCCAGCGGAGAGCAGTTCTTC. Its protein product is CASSVRASGEQFF.

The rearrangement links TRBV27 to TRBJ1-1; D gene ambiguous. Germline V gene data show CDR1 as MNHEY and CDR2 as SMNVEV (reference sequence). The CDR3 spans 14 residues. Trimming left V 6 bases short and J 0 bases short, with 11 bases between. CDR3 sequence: CASRTGGMNTEAFF. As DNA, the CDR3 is TGTGCCAGCAGGACCGGAGGAATGAACACTGAAGCTTTCTTT.

The CDR3 bases are TGTGCCAGCAGAAGACAGGGGGCTGGCGGTGGCTACACCTTC. Translated: CASRRQGAGGGYTF. The J gene is TRBJ1-2, the V gene TRBV5-6, with 10 bases that match TRBD1. Unmatched junction bases numbered 8, after V lost 5 bases and J lost 7 bases. This CDR3 region has 14 residues. The germline gives CDR1 SGHDT, CDR2 YYEEEE.

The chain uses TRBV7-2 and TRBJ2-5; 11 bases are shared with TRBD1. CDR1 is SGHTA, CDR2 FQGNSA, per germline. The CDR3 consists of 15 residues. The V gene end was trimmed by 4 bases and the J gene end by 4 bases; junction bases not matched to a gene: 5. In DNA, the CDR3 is TGTGCCAGCAGCTGGGACAGGGGGAGGGGAGAGACCCAGTACTTC. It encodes CASSWDRGRGETQYF. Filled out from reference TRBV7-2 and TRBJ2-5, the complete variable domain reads GAGVSQSPSNKVTEKGKDVELRCDPISGHTALYWYRQSLGQGLEFLIYFQGNSAPDKSGLPSDRFSAERTGGSVSTLTIQRTQQEDSAVYLCASSWDRGRGETQYFGPGTRLLVL.

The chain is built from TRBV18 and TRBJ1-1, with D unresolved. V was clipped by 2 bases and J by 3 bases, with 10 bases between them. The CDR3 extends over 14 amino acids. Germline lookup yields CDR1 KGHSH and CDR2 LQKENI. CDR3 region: CASSPAGIDTEAFF. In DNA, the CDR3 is TGTGCCAGCTCACCAGCAGGCATCGACACTGAAGCTTTCTTT.

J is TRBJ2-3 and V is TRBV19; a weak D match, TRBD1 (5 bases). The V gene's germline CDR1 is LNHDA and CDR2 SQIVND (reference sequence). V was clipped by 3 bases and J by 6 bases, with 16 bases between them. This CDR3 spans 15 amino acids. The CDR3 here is CASSIISQGSDTQYF. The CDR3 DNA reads TGTGCCAGTAGTATTATCTCCCAGGGATCGGATACGCAGTATTTT.

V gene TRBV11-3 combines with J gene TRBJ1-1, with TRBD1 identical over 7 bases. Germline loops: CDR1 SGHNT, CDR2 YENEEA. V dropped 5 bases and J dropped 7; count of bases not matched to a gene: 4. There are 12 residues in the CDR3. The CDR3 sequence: CASSPRQGEAFF. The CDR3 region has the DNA TGTGCCAGCAGCCCAAGACAGGGTGAAGCTTTCTTT.